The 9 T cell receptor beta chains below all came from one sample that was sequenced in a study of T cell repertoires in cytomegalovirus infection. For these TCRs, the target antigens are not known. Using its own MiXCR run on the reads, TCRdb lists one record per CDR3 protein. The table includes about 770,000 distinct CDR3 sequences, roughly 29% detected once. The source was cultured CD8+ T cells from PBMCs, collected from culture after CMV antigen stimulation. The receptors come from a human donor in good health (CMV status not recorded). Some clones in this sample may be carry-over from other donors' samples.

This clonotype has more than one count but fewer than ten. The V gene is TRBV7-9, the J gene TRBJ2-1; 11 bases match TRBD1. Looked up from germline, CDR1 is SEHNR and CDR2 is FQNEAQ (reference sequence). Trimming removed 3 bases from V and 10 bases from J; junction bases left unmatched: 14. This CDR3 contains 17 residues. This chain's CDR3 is CASSLDPGQGVRSEQFF. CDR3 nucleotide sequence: TGTGCCAGCAGCTTGGACCCGGGACAGGGGGTGAGAAGCGAGCAGTTCTTC.

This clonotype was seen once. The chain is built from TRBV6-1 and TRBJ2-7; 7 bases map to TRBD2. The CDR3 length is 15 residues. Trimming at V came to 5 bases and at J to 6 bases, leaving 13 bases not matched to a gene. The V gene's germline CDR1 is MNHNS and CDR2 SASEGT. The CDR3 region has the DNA TGTGCCAGCAGTCGACTAGCTGGTGATCCGGGCGAGCAGTACGTC. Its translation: CASSRLAGDPGEQYV.

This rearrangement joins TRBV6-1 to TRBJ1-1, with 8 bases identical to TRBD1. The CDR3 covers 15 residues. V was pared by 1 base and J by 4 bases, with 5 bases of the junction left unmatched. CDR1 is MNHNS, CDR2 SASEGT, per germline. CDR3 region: CASSEETGDPTEAFF. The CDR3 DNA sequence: TGTGCCAGCAGTGAAGAGACAGGGGACCCCACTGAAGCTTTCTTT.

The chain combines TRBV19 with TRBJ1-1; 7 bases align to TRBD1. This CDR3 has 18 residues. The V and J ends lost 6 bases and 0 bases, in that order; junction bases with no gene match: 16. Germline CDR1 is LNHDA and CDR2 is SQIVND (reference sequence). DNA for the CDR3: TGTGCCAGTAGGCCCGACGTTTGGGGACAGCTATTGAACACTGAAGCTTTCTTT. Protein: CASRPDVWGQLLNTEAFF.

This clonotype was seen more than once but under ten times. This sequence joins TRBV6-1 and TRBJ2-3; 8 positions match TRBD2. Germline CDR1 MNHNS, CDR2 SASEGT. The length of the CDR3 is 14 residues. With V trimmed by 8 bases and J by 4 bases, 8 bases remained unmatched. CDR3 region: CASGIAGRADTQYF. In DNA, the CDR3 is TGTGCCAGCGGGATAGCGGGGCGTGCAGATACGCAGTATTTT.

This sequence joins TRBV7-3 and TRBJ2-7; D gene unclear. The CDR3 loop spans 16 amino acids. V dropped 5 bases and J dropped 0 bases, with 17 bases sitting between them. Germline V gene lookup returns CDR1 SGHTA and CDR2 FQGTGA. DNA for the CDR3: TGTGCCAGCAGCCTTCATCCGACCGTAAGCTCCTACGAGCAGTACGTC. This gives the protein CASSLHPTVSSYEQYV.

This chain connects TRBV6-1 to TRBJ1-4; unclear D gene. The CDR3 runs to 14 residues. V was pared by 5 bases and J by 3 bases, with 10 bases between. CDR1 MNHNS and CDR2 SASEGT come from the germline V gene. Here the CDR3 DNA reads TGTGCCAGCAGTCACGGCAGCTCTAATGAAAAACTGTTTTTT. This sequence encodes CASSHGSSNEKLFF.

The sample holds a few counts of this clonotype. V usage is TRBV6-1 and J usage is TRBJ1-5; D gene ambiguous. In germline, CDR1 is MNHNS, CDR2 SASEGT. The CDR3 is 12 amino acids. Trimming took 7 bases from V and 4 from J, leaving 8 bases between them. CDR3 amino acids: CASNPGNQPQHF. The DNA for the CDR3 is TGTGCCAGCAACCCGGGGAATCAGCCCCAGCATTTT.

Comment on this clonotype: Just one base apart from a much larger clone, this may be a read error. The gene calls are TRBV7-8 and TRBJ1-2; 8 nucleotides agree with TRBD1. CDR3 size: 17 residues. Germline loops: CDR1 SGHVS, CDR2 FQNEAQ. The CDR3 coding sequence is TGTGTCAGTCGGGGGGAGCGACAGGGGAGATCTAACTATGGCTACACCTTC. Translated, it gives CVSRGERQGRSNYGYTF.